The entry that follows covers one T cell receptor (beta chain) sequence. Using immunoSEQ multiplex PCR, the repertoire was profiled, and TCRdb retains in-frame clones only, with some absent. The data hold more than 95,000 clones, with roughly 85% observed a single time. The data originate from a study of blood T cell repertoires in COVID-19. Study as a whole: PBMCs, B-cell-depleted T cells, or T cells provided the cDNA or gDNA that made up the material.

The CDR3 sequence is 17 residues long. Germline CDR1 is LGHNA and CDR2 is YSLEER. V was clipped by 4 bases and J by 4 bases, with 19 bases between them. The chain is built from TRBV4-3 and TRBJ2-2; weak D call: TRBD2 (6 bases). The source material was peripheral blood. This receptor was taken from a woman aged 80 or older with COVID-19, enrolled during active disease. The chain's CDR3 is CASSPEAMGGSTGELFF. The CDR3 DNA follows: TGCGCCAGCAGCCCCGAGGCTATGGGGGGTTCCACCGGGGAGCTGTTTTTT.